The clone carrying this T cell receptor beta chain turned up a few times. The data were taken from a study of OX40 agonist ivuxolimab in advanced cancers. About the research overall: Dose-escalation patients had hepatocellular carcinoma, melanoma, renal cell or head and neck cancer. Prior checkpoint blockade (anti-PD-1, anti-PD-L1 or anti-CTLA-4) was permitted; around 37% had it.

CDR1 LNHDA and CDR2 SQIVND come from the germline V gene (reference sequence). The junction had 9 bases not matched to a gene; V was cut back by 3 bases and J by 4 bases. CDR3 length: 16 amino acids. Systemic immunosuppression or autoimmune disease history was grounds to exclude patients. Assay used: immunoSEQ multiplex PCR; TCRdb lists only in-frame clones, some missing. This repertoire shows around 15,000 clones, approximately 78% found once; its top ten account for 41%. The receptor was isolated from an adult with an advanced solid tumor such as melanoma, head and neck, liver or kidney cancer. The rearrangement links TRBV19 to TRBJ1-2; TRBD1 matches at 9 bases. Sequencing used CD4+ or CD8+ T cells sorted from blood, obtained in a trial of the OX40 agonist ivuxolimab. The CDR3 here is CASSMGGMDRGYGYTF. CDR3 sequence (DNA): TGTGCCAGTAGTATGGGAGGGATGGACAGGGGCTATGGCTACACCTTC.